Reported below is one T cell receptor (beta chain). The antigen remains undetermined. The data belong to a study of CXCR3-negative and CXCR3-positive naive CD8 T cells. Study-wide context: Libraries each contributed about 1.5 +/- 0.3 million TRB reads, for roughly 140 million in total.

With UMI labels, 5' RACE was used to prepare the TRB cDNA libraries. TCRdb reprocessed the 5' RACE reads and reports one entry per CDR3 protein, with no DNA. The repertoire table contains roughly 41,000 distinct CDR3 sequences. Looked up from germline, CDR1 is LNHDA and CDR2 is SQIVND (reference sequence). The CDR3 is 14 residues long. Study results and limitations: Cryopreserved cells showed partially decreased CXCR3 expression, and most assays used fresh PBMCs. Naive CXCR3-positive and CXCR3-negative cells shared TRBV-TRBJ usage; memory cells diverged. The authors found comparable surface CD5 between naive subsets and inferred TCR strength from TRB CDR3 properties.

The sequenced material came from memory CD8+ T cells from blood. This chain joins TRBV19 and TRBJ2-7; TCRdb indicates TRBD1, and absent DNA this call remains unverified. The sequence came from a human donor in good health. Some clones in this sample may be carry-over from other donors' samples. CDR3 in amino acids: CASSMGALFSGQYF.